This entry lists 9 T cell receptor beta chains sequenced from one sample in a study of circulating and synovial CD4+ cells in juvenile arthritis. Produced via immunoSEQ multiplex PCR; TCRdb's table is partial and in-frame only. Found here are 30,000 to 40,000 clones, about 95% of them singletons; the top ten hold roughly 0.74%. Material: CD4+ T cells from blood. Receptors originate from a human donor with juvenile idiopathic arthritis.

This clone was seen just once. The V and J genes are TRBV7-3 and TRBJ2-3, with 7 bases fitting TRBD2. Germline V lookup: CDR1 SGHTA, CDR2 FQGTGA. V was pared by 5 bases and J by 1 base, with 9 bases of the junction left unmatched. This CDR3 spans 16 amino acids. CDR3 nucleotide sequence: TGTGCCAGCAGCCGGCGCCCCCTAGCGGGCACAGATACGCAGTATTTT. Protein product: CASSRRPLAGTDTQYF.

This clone was detected only once. The chain couples TRBV6-6 to TRBJ1-4; 7 bases are shared with TRBD1. CDR3 size: 14 residues. The V segment lost 6 bases and the J segment 4 bases; nucleotides outside the gene matches: 5. Germline V gene sequence: CDR1 MNHNY, CDR2 SVGAGI (reference sequence). The CDR3 region is CASSYDRVNEKLFF. The CDR3 DNA reads TGTGCCAGCAGCTATGACAGGGTTAATGAAAAACTGTTTTTT.

The chain uses TRBV21-1 and TRBJ1-1; the D call in the table, TRBD1, was not verified against the DNA. TRBV21-1 is tagged as a pseudogene. This CDR3 is built from 18 residues. In DNA, the CDR3 is TGTGCCAGCAAAAAGGGGCTAACAGGGGGCATAGGGAACACTGAAGCTTTCTTT. As protein: CASKKGLTGGIGNTEAFF.

This chain connects TRBV25-1 to TRBJ1-1, with D hard to call. V was clipped by 6 bases and J by 11 bases, with 22 bases between them. There are 14 residues in the CDR3. Germline CDR1 reads MGHDK; CDR2 reads SYGVNS. The chain's CDR3 is CASRATIGRPWAFF. The CDR3 region has the DNA TGTGCCAGCAGGGCTACCATCGGGAGGCCCTGGGCTTTCTTT.

The chain employs TRBV6-4 and TRBJ2-3, with D possibly being TRBD2 (5 bases). From germline, CDR1 is MRHNA and CDR2 SNTAGT. The CDR3 spans 13 residues. Trimming took off 3 bases at V and 5 bases at J, with 9 bases between the two ends. The CDR3 region is CASSEQAEDTQYF. DNA of the CDR3: TGTGCCAGCAGTGAGCAAGCGGAAGATACGCAGTATTTT.

The chain recombines TRBV27 with TRBJ1-1; maybe TRBD1 (5 bases). Germline V gives CDR1 MNHEY, CDR2 SMNVEV (reference sequence). The CDR3 spans 17 residues. Between the trimmed V and J ends, which lost 1 base and 2 bases, there was a span of 17 bases. The chain's CDR3 is CASSLWGDWKGNTEAFF. CDR3 bases: TGTGCCAGCAGTTTATGGGGCGACTGGAAGGGTAACACTGAAGCTTTCTTT.

This sequence joins TRBV19 and TRBJ2-7; 11 positions match TRBD1. V was pared by 3 bases and J by 3 bases, with 10 bases of the junction left unmatched. The CDR3 loop spans 17 amino acids. Germline CDR1 and CDR2: LNHDA and SQIVND (reference sequence). CDR3 DNA: TGTGCCAGTAGTATCCTAAACCGGGACAGGGGGTTCTACGAGCAGTACTTC. It translates to CASSILNRDRGFYEQYF.

The chain couples TRBV7-2 to TRBJ2-4; D may be TRBD1 (5 bases). This CDR3 has 13 residues. CDR1 is SGHTA and CDR2 is FQGNSA in the germline V gene. Trimming left V 1 base short and J 9 bases short, with 10 bases between. The CDR3 DNA is TGTGCCAGCAGCTTAGGGGGCTCTGGCATTCAGTACTTC. This translates into CASSLGGSGIQYF.

This clone was recorded a few times. The CDR3 reads CASSPQGLLANTF. The DNA for the CDR3 is TGTGCCAGTAGTCCCCAGGGTCTGTTGGCTAATACCTTC. The rearrangement uses TRBV19 and TRBJ1-2, with D possibly matching TRBD1 (5 bases). The CDR3 consists of 13 residues. Per germline, CDR1 LNHDA and CDR2 SQIVND (reference sequence). Between the trimmed V and J ends, which lost 5 bases and 14 bases, there was a span of 21 bases.